The entry that follows covers one T cell receptor beta chain sequence. This sample stems from a study of cytomegalovirus exposure and HLA in healthy donors. V was cut by 8 bases and J by 2 bases, with 10 bases left in between. The CDR3 sequence is 12 residues long. CDR1 GTSNPN and CDR2 SVGIG come from the germline V gene (reference sequence). This PCR relied on a set of 60 Vbeta primers and 13 Jbeta primers. The assay was immunoSEQ multiplex PCR, and TCRdb's table has in-frame clones only and misses some. The sample yields fewer than 200,000 clones, about 84% seen once. The sample taken for sequencing was PBMCs. The rearrangement uses TRBV30 and TRBJ1-3; D perhaps matches TRBD1 (5 bases). This TCR came from a woman aged 25 to 45 in good health and CMV-seropositive. CDR3 sequence: CARGDAGNTIYF. The CDR3 DNA follows: TGTGCCCGGGGGGACGCTGGAAACACCATATATTTT. Complete variable domain (other parts from reference TRBV30 and TRBJ1-3): SQTIHQWPATLVQPVGSPLSLECTVEGTSNPNLYWYRQAAGRGLQLLFYSVGIGQISSEVPQNLSASRPQDRQFILSSKKLLLSDSGFYLCARGDAGNTIYFGEGSWLTVV.